Shown below are 4 T cell receptor beta chains from a single sample sequenced in a study of monozygotic twins with inflammatory bowel disease (dated by TCRdb to between 2018 and 2021). Library preparation employed 5' RACE. Sequencing took place on an Illumina HiSeq 2500. After the reads were reprocessed by TCRdb, one entry was made per CDR3 protein sequence, with no DNA. This sample's table contains around 100,000 distinct CDR3 sequences. The ten largest account for 1.5% to 2% of the sample. Sequences were obtained from blood. The source of these receptors is a human donor with ulcerative colitis or Crohn's disease, or a healthy co-twin of an affected twin (not recorded which).

The chain combines TRBV7-2 with TRBJ1-6. The CDR3 has 13 amino acids. Germline CDR1 and CDR2: SGHTA and FQGNSA. This chain's CDR3 is CASSLVGSSPLHF. Filled out from reference TRBV7-2 and TRBJ1-6, the complete variable domain reads GAGVSQSPSNKVTEKGKDVELRCDPISGHTALYWYRQSLGQGLEFLIYFQGNSAPDKSGLPSDRFSAERTGGSVSTLTIQRTQQEDSAVYLCASSLVGSSPLHFGNGTRLTVT.

V and J are TRBV14 and TRBJ2-2. This CDR3 spans 14 amino acids. The germline CDR1 and CDR2 sequences are SGHDN and FVKESK. The CDR3 sequence is CASSQVRNTGELFF. The full variable domain, rest sourced from reference TRBV14 and TRBJ2-2, is EAGVTQFPSHSVIEKGQTVTLRCDPISGHDNLYWYRRVMGKEIKFLLHFVKESKQDESGMPNNRFLAERTGGTYSTLKVQPAELEDSGVYFCASSQVRNTGELFFGEGSRLTVL.

This chain connects TRBV19 to TRBJ2-3; lacking DNA, the TRBD1 call made by TCRdb goes unchecked. There are 15 residues in the CDR3. The germline CDR1 and CDR2 sequences are LNHDA and SQIVND (reference sequence). The CDR3 protein is CASRGGAGWTDTQYF.

This CDR3 reads CASHRASLDYEQYF. V gene TRBV6-2 or TRBV6-3 combines with J gene TRBJ2-7; TCRdb gives TRBD1 as the D gene, but with no DNA this cannot be confirmed. This CDR3 has 14 residues. CDR1 is MNHEY, CDR2 SVGEGT, per germline.